This T cell receptor (beta chain) is drawn from a study of CD8 T cells in ankylosing spondylitis. Overall study results and limits: Enrichment of disease-linked clones was reportedly significant in matched ankylosing spondylitis synovial fluid. Both synovial fluid and blood in reactive arthritis had previously been reported to carry some motif variants. A CD8+ phenotype characterized the disease-linked clones, which were relatively rare in peripheral blood.

This clonotype appeared a few times. The antigen is not known. This CDR3 spans 15 amino acids. The V and J ends lost 4 bases and 5 bases, in that order; junction bases with no gene match: 8. By quantitative 5'-RACE with molecular barcodes, the TCR beta libraries were made. Each CDR3 protein is one row after TCRdb ran MiXCR on the 5' RACE reads. The table records fewer than 400,000 distinct CDR3 sequences, roughly 14% of them present only once. This TCR was sampled from a male donor with ankylosing spondylitis or in good health (not recorded which). V is TRBV12-3 or TRBV12-4 and J is TRBJ2-3; 8 bases fit TRBD1. The specimen sequenced was blood, either unsorted or a sorted T cell fraction (not recorded which). The CDR3 bases are TGTGCCAGCAGTTCCGACAGGGGCGCGGGAGATACGCAGTATTTT. It translates to CASSSDRGAGDTQYF.